The clone carrying this TCR beta chain appeared a single time. Assay used: immunoSEQ multiplex PCR; TCRdb lists only in-frame clones, some missing. The table includes about 69,000 clones, approximately 88% detected once. This sample is part of a study of control samples from healthy donors and cancer patients. The V gene's germline CDR1 is MNHNY and CDR2 SVGAGI (reference sequence). The V and J ends lost 6 bases and 8 bases respectively, with 16 bases between them. The CDR3 covers 13 residues. The receptor's source is a woman aged 45-60 years with lung cancer. Sequencing was done on a sample of PBMCs. The rearrangement joins TRBV6-6 to TRBJ1-1; no clear D. The CDR3 protein is CASSKGSREEAFF. The CDR3, as DNA: TGTGCCAGCAGCAAAGGCTCGAGGGAGGAAGCTTTCTTT.